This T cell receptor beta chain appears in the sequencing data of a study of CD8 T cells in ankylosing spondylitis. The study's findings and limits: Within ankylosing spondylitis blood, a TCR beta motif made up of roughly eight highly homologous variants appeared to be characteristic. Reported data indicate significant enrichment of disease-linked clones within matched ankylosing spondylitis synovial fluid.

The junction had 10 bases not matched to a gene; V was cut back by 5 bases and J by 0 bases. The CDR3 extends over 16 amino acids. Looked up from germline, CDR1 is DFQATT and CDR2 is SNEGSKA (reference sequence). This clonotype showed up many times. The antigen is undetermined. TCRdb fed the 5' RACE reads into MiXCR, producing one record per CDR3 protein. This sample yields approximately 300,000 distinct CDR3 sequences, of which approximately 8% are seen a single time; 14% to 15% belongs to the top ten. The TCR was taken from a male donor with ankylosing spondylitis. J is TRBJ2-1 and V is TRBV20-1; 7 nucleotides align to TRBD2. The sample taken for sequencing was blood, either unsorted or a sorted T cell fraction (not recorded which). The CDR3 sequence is CSAPSNRDYSYNEQFF. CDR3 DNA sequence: TGCAGTGCTCCCTCAAACCGGGACTACTCCTACAATGAGCAGTTCTTC.